Sequencing of this T cell receptor beta chain was carried out in a study of blood T cell repertoires in COVID-19 (dated by TCRdb to the early 2020s). For context, the study as a whole: Samples from collaborators originated in the United States, Italy and Spain and spanned both the acute and convalescent phases of COVID-19. Where available, HLA class I and class II types were taken from metadata supplied by the sample provider and were not determined by assay-based typing. Deeply sampled blood TCRbeta repertoires from subjects exposed to, actively infected with, or recovered from COVID-19 were included in the dataset. The repertoires were released in a freely available public database meant as a resource for research on the immune response to SARS-CoV-2. The sample metadata nearly always contained a de-identified subject ID, COVID-19 status, age in years and sex. The material from the prospective study consisted of cDNA or gDNA derived from T cells, B-cell-depleted T cells, or PBMCs. Samples were obtained from the ongoing ImmuneRACE study (first 160 participants) and from 950 to 1,500 subjects provided by 6 global collaborators.

Collaborating institutions collected whole blood in K2EDTA tubes following their own protocols. For TCRbeta analysis, collaborator samples were shipped as frozen whole blood, as isolated PBMCs, or as DNA extracted from either sample type. Results the study describes overall, beyond this receptor: The amount of clinical and demographic metadata varied by source and participant and was provided uncurated.

TCRbeta CDR3 regions were amplified from genomic DNA by means of the immunoSEQ Assay, a bias-controlled multiplex PCR. Per the source publication's procedure: Nucleated cell counts per sample were estimated from amplification of reference gene primers within the assay. To quantify the absolute abundance of each unique TCRbeta CDR3 rearrangement, sequence reads were collapsed and filtered. For each sample, productive Simpson clonality was calculated by taking the square root of Simpson's diversity index across productive rearrangements. TCRdb took this table from immuneACCESS and kept in-frame rearrangements with V and J called. Such tables lack part of the clones; where checked against another copy, unresolved V genes explain under half of the gap, and the rest is unexplained. That table furnishes V, J and clone size, whereas the DNA furnished D and trimming. This sample lists 90,000 to 100,000 clones; about 80% were detected once. Approximately 24% of the sample rests with the top ten.

The germline V gene provides CDR1 KGHSH and CDR2 LQKENI. Relative to germline, V is 3 bases shorter and J is 0 bases shorter, with 11 bases between their ends. Reading from cysteine to phenylalanine, the CDR3 counts 16 amino acids. The DNA shown is the 48-base CDR3, in frame from base 1. A note on this clone: Its specific antigen is unknown. Qualities for individual bases were not recorded, and no much larger clone is one base off.

This TCR came from a man between 65 and 79 years old with acute or convalescent COVID-19. Sequenced sample: peripheral blood. This chain joins TRBV18 to TRBJ2-2, with the D gene uncertain. CDR3 loop: CASSPPTLANTGELFF. At the DNA level, the sequence is TGTGCCAGCTCACCCCCAACCCTAGCGAACACCGGGGAGCTGTTTTTT. Here the CDR3 is joined to the reference TRBV18 and TRBJ2-2 genes, and the full variable domain is: NAGVMQNPRHLVRRRGQEARLRCSPMKGHSHVYWYRQLPEEGLKFMVYLQKENIIDESGMPKERFSAEFPKEGPSILRIQQVVRGDSAAYFCASSPPTLANTGELFFGEGSRLTVL.